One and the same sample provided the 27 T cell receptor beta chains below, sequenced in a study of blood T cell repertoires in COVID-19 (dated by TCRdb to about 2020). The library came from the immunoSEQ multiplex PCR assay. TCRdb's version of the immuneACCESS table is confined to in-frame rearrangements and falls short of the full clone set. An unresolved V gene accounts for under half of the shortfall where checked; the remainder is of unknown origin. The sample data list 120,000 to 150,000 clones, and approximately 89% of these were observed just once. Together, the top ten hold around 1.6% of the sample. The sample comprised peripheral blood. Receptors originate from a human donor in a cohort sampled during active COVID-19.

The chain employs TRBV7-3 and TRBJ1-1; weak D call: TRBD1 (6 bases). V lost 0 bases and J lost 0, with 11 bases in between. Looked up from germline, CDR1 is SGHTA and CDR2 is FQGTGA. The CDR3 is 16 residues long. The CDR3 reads CASSLTGGTMNTEAFF. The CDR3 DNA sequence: TGTGCCAGCAGCTTAACGGGGGGGACAATGAACACTGAAGCTTTCTTT.

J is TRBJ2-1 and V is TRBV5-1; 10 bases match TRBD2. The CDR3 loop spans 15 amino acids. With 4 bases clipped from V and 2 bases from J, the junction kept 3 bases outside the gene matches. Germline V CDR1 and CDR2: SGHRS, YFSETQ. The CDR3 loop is CASSLTSGAYNEQFF. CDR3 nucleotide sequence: TGCGCCAGCAGCCTCACTAGCGGGGCCTACAATGAGCAGTTCTTC.

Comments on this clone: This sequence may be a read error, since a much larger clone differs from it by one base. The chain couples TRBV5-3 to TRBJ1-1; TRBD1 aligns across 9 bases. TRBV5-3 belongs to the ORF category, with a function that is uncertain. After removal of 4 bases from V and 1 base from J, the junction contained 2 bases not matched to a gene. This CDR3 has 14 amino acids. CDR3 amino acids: CARSRDRENTEAFF. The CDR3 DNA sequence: TGTGCCAGAAGCCGGGACAGGGAGAACACTGAAGCTTTCTTT.

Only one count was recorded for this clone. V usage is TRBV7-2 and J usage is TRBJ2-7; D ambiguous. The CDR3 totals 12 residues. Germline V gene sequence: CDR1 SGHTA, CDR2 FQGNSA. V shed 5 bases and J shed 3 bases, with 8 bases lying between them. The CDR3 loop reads CASSANSYEQYF. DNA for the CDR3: TGTGCCAGCAGCGCAAACAGCTACGAGCAGTACTTC.

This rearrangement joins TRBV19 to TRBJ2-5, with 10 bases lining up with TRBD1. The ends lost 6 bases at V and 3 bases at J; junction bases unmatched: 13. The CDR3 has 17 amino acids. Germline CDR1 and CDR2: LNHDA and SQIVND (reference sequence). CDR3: CASSPLYTDRGKETQYF. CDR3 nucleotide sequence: TGTGCCAGTAGCCCCCTTTATACGGACAGGGGGAAAGAGACCCAGTACTTC.

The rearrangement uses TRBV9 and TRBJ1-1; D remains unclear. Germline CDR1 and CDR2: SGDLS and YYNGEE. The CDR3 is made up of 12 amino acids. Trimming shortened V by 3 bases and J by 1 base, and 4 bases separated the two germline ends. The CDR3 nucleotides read TGTGCCAGCAGCGCACAGAACACTGAAGCTTTCTTT. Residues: CASSAQNTEAFF.

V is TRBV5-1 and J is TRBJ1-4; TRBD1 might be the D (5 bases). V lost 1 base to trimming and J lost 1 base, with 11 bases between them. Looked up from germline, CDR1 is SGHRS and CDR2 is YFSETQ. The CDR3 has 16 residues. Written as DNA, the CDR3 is TGCGCCAGCAGCTTGTTGGGGAGGGGAACTAATGAAAAACTGTTTTTT. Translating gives CASSLLGRGTNEKLFF.

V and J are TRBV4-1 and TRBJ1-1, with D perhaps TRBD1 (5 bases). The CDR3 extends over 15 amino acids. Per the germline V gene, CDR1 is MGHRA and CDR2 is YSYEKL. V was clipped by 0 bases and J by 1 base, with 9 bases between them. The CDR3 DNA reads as TGCGCCAGCAGCCAAGAGGACATCCCGAACACTGAAGCTTTCTTT. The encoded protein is CASSQEDIPNTEAFF.

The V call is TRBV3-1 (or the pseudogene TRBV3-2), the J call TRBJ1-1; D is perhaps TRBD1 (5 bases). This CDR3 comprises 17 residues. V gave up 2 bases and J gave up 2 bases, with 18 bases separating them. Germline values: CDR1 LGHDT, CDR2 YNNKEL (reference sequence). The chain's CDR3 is CASSQNPGSRANTEAFF. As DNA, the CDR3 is TGTGCCAGCAGCCAAAACCCCGGGAGCAGGGCTAACACTGAAGCTTTCTTT.

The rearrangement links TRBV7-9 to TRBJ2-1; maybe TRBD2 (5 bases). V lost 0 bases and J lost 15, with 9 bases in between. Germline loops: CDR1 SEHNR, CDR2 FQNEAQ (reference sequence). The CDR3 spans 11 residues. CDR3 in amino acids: CASSLAGSPFF. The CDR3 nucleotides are TGTGCCAGCAGCTTAGCAGGGAGTCCGTTCTTC. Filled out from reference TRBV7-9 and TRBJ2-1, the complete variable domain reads DTGVSQNPRHKITKRGQNVTFRCDPISEHNRLYWYRQTLGQGPEFLTYFQNEAQLEKSRLLSDRFSAERPKGSFSTLEIQRTEQGDSAMYLCASSLAGSPFFGPGTRLTVL.

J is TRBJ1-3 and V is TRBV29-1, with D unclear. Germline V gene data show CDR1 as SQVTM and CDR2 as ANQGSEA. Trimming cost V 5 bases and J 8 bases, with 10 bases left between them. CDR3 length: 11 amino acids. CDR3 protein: CSVYEGDTIYF. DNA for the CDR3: TGCAGCGTTTATGAGGGTGACACCATATATTTT.

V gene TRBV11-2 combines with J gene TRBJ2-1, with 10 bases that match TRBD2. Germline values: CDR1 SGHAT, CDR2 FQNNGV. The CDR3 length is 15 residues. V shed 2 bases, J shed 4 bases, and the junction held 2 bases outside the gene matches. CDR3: CASSLLAGGYNEQFF. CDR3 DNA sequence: TGTGCCAGCAGCTTATTAGCGGGGGGTTACAATGAGCAGTTCTTC.

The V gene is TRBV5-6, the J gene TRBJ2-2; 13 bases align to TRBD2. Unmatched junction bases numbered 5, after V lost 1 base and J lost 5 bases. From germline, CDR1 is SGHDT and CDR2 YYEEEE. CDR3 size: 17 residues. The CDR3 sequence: CASSLPPGLAGTGELFF. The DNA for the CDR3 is TGTGCCAGCAGCTTGCCACCGGGACTAGCGGGGACCGGGGAGCTGTTTTTT.

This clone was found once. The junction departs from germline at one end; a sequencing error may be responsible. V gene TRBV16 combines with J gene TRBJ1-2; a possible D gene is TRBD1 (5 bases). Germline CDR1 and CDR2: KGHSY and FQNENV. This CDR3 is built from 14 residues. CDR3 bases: TGTGCCAGCAGCCAATCTGTGAGGAAGACTTTGGACAACTTC. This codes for CASSQSVRKTLDNF.

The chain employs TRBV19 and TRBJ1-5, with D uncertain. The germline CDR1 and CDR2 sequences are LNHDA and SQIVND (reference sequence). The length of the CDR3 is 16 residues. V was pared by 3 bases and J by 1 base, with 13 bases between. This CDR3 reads CASSISGVWSNQPQHF. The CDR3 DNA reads TGTGCCAGTAGTATTTCCGGGGTTTGGAGCAATCAGCCCCAGCATTTT. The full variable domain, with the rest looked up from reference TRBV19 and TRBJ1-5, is DGGITQSPKYLFRKEGQNVTLSCEQNLNHDAMYWYRQDPGQGLRLIYYSQIVNDFQKGDIAEGYSVSREKKESFPLTVTSAQKNPTAFYLCASSISGVWSNQPQHFGDGTRLSIL.

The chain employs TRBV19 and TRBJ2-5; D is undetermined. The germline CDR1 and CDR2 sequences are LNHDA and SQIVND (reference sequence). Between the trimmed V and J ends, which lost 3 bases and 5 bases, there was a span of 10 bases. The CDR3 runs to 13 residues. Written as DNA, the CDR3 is TGTGCCAGTAGTATCCTGCTAGAGGAGACCCAGTACTTC. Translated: CASSILLEETQYF.

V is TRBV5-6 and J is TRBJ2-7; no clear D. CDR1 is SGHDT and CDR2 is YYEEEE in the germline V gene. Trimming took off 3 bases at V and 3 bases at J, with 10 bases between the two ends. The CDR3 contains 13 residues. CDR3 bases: TGTGCCAGCAGCTCCGGGTCGGTCTACGAGCAGTACTTC. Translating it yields CASSSGSVYEQYF.

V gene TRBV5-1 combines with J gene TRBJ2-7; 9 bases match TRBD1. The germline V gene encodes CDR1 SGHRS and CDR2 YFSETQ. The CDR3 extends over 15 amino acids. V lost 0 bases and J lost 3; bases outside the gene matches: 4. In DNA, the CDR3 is TGCGCCAGCAGCTTGGGGGACAGGGAAGTCTACGAGCAGTACTTC. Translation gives CASSLGDREVYEQYF.

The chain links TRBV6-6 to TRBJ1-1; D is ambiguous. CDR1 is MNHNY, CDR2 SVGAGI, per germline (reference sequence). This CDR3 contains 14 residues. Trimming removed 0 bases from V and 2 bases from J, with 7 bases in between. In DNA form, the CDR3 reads TGTGCCAGCAGTTACTCGGGGAGTAACACTGAAGCTTTCTTT. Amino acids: CASSYSGSNTEAFF.

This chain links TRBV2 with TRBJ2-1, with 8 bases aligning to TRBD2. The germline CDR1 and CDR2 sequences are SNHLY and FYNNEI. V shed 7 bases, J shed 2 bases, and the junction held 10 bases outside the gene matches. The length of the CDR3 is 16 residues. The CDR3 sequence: CASIGAGATTYNEQFF. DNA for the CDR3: TGTGCCAGCATAGGAGCGGGAGCAACCACCTACAATGAGCAGTTCTTC.

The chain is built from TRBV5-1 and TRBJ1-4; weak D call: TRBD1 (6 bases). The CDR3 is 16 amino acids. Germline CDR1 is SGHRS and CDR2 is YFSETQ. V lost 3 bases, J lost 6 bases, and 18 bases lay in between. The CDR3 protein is CASSSRSGDRDEKLFF. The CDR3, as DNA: TGCGCCAGCAGCTCACGATCAGGGGATAGGGATGAAAAACTGTTTTTT.

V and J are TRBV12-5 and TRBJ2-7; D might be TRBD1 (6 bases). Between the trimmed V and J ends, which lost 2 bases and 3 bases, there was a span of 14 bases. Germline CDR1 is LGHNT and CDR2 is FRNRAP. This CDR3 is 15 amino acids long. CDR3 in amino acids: CASGLTPGHNYEQYF. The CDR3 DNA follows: TGTGCTAGTGGTTTGACTCCGGGACACAACTACGAGCAGTACTTC.

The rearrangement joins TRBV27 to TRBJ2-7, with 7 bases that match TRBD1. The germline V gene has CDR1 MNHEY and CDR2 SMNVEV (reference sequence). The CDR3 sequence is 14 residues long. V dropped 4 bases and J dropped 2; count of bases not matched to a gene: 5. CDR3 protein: CASSSWTGPYEQYF. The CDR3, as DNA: TGTGCCAGCAGTTCATGGACAGGCCCCTACGAGCAGTACTTC.

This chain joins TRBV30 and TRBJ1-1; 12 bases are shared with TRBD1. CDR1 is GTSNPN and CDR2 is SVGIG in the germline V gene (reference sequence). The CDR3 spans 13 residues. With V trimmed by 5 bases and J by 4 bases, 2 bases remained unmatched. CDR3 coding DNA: TGTGCCTGGGGGACAGGGGGCGGCACTGAAGCTTTCTTT. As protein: CAWGTGGGTEAFF.

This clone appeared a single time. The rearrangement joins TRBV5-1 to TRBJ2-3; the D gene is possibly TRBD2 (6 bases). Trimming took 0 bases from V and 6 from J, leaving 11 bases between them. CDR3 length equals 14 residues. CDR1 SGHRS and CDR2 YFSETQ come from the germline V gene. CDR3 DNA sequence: TGCGCCAGCAGCTTGGGACTAGATTCGGATACGCAGTATTTT. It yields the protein CASSLGLDSDTQYF.

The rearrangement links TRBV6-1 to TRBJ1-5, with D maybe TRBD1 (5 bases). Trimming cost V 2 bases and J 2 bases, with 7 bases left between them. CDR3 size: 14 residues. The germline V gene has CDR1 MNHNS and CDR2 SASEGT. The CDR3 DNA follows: TGTGCCAGCAGTGAATTCAGGGGCAATCAGCCCCAGCATTTT. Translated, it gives CASSEFRGNQPQHF.

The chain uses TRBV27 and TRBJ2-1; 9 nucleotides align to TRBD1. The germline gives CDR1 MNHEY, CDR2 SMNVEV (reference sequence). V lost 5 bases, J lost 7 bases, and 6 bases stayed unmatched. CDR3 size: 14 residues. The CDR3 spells CASSLDRGGNEQFF. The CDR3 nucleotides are TGTGCCAGCAGTCTTGACAGGGGGGGAAATGAGCAGTTCTTC.